The following is a T cell receptor (beta chain) sequence with its context. CDR1 is SGHTA and CDR2 is FQGNSA in the germline V gene. The CDR3 has 15 amino acids. V lost 0 bases and J 1 base, leaving 9 bases between the germline ends. This sample stems from a study of OX40 agonist ivuxolimab in advanced cancers. Study background: The dose-escalation cohort had hepatocellular carcinoma, melanoma, renal cell or head and neck cancer.

Sequencing used immunoSEQ multiplex PCR; TCRdb keeps in-frame clones, though not all of them. The sample has under 90,000 clones; about 93% are singletons. The sequences come from CD4+ or CD8+ T cells sorted from blood, collected in a trial of the OX40 agonist ivuxolimab. This sequence originates from an adult with an advanced solid tumor such as melanoma, head and neck, liver or kidney cancer. The chain couples TRBV7-2 to TRBJ2-5, with D uncertain. This chain's CDR3 is CASSLASAAQETQYF. DNA of the CDR3: TGTGCCAGCAGCTTAGCGTCGGCAGCCCAAGAGACCCAGTACTTC.